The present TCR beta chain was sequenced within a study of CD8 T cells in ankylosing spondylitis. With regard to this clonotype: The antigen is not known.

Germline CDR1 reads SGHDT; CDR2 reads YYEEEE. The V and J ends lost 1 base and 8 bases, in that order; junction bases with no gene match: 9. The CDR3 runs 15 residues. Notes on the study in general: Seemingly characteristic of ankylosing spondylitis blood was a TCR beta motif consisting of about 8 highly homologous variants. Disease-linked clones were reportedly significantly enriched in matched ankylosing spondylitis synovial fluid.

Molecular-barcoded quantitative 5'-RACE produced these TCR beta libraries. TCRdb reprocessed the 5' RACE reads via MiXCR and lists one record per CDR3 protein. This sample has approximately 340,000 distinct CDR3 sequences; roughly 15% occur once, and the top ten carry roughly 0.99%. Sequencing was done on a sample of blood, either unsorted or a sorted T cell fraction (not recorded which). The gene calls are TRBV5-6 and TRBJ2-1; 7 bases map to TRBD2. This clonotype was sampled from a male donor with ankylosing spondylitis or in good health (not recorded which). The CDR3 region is CASSLSGGHWDEQFF. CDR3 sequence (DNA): TGTGCCAGCAGCTTGTCGGGAGGCCACTGGGATGAGCAGTTCTTC.